This T cell receptor beta chain originates from a study of T-cell memory formation after mild COVID-19. Trimming stripped 1 base from V and 0 bases from J, with 9 bases between. The CDR3 runs 15 residues. Germline CDR1 and CDR2: LGHNA and YSLEER. A single record per CDR3 protein comes from TCRdb applying MiXCR to the 5' RACE reads. The sample shows just over 400,000 distinct CDR3 sequences, 20% to 30% of them seen only once. In this sample, this clonotype turned up a few times. The chain joins TRBV4-3 to TRBJ1-2; D ambiguous. Sequenced: PBMCs or a T cell subset sorted from them (not recorded which). The origin of this receptor is an adult woman who had mild COVID-19 (a few samples of this study predate the infection). Cell type and time point are not known. CDR3 coding DNA: TGCGCCAGCAGCCAAGGCCCAGACCCTAACTATGGCTACACCTTC. Amino acid sequence: CASSQGPDPNYGYTF.